This T cell receptor (beta chain) is from a study of OX40 agonist ivuxolimab in advanced cancers. At the level of the study: All patients had ivuxolimab intravenously every 2 weeks at 0.01 to 10 mg/kg. Three patients responded partially, comprising one with hepatocellular carcinoma and two with cutaneous melanoma. Study results and caveats: Some nonresponders also had low normalized T-cell clonal expansion. Clonal expansion was seen in CD4+ and CD8+ blood T cells by week 6 at 0.1 to 3.0 mg/kg.

In the case of this clone: Its target is unknown.

The CDR3 loop spans 14 amino acids. Germline loops: CDR1 SGHTA, CDR2 FQGNSA. Trimming pared 1 base from V and 1 base from J, leaving 7 bases between. Method: immunoSEQ multiplex PCR; TCRdb's copy keeps in-frame clones and lacks some. The sample includes about 48,000 clones, around 84% of them seen just once. The sequencing here drew on CD4+ or CD8+ T cells sorted from blood, taken in a trial of the OX40 agonist ivuxolimab. This TCR came from an adult with an advanced solid tumor such as melanoma, head and neck, liver or kidney cancer. The genes are TRBV7-2 and TRBJ1-1; D unclear. CDR3 DNA: TGTGCCAGCAGCTTAGGCCTCAGGAACACTGAAGCTTTCTTT. Protein sequence: CASSLGLRNTEAFF. The complete variable domain, with remaining parts taken from reference TRBV7-2 and TRBJ1-1, reads GAGVSQSPSNKVTEKGKDVELRCDPISGHTALYWYRQSLGQGLEFLIYFQGNSAPDKSGLPSDRFSAERTGGSVSTLTIQRTQQEDSAVYLCASSLGLRNTEAFFGQGTRLTVV.